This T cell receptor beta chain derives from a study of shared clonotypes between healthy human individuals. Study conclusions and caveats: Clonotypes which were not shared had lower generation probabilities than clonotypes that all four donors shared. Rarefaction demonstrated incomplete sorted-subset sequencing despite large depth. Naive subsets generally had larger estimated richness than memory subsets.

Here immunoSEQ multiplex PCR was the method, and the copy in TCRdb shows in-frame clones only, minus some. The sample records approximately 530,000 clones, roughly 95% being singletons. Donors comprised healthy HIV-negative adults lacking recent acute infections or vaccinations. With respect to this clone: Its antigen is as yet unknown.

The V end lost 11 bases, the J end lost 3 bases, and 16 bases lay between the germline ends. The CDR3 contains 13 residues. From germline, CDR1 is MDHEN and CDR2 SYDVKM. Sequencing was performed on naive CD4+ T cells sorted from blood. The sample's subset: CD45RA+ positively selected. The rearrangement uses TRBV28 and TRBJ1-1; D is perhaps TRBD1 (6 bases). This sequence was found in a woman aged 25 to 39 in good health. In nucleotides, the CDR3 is TGTGCCGCGCATCACCAGGGGTACACTGAAGCTTTCTTT. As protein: CAAHHQGYTEAFF.